One and the same sample provided the 8 T cell receptor beta chains below, sequenced in a study of shared clonotypes between healthy human individuals. The protocol was immunoSEQ multiplex PCR, while the TCRdb copy is restricted to in-frame clones and leaves out a portion. The table includes about 1.5 million clones, roughly 96% detected once. The specimen sequenced was naive CD4+ T cells sorted from blood. Subset denoted: CD45RA+ positively selected. Receptors were obtained from a man aged 25 to 40 in good health.

Worth noting for this clone: This CDR3 is also generated by other DNA sequences in the sample. The chain joins TRBV25-1 to TRBJ1-5; D unclear. Germline CDR1 and CDR2: MGHDK and SYGVNS. The CDR3 sequence is 12 residues long. V was trimmed by 4 bases and J by 4 bases, leaving 5 bases between them. The DNA for the CDR3 is TGTGCCAGCAGTGTTGGGAATCAGCCCCAGCATTTT. Its translation is CASSVGNQPQHF.

J is TRBJ2-1 and V is TRBV7-6; 12 bases map to TRBD1. Germline V gene sequence: CDR1 SGHVS, CDR2 FNYEAQ. J was trimmed by 7 bases and V by 5 bases; bases with no gene match: 9. The CDR3 runs to 16 residues. This chain's CDR3 is CASSPSPGQGANEQFF. Written as DNA, the CDR3 is TGTGCCAGCAGCCCATCCCCGGGACAGGGGGCAAATGAGCAGTTCTTC.

The chain is built from TRBV14 and TRBJ1-4; D is possibly TRBD1 (6 bases). Looked up from germline, CDR1 is SGHDN and CDR2 is FVKESK. V dropped 1 base and J dropped 8 bases, with 14 bases sitting between them. This CDR3 is built from 15 residues. The CDR3 region is CASSQGGGRGEKLFF. The DNA for the CDR3 is TGTGCCAGCAGCCAAGGGGGGGGCCGGGGAGAAAAACTGTTTTTT.

V is TRBV6-6 and J is TRBJ1-4, with 8 bases lining up with TRBD1. Unmatched junction bases numbered 7, after V lost 5 bases and J lost 2 bases. The CDR3 loop spans 16 amino acids. Germline CDR1 MNHNY, CDR2 SVGAGI (reference sequence). The CDR3 spells CASSRGQGVTNEKLFF. The CDR3 nucleotides are TGTGCCAGCAGTCGTGGACAGGGAGTGACTAATGAAAAACTGTTTTTT.

The rearrangement links TRBV14 to TRBJ2-2; 8 positions match TRBD1. Trimming at V came to 2 bases and at J to 5 bases, leaving 7 bases not matched to a gene. The CDR3 length is 16 residues. CDR1 and CDR2 (germline): SGHDN, FVKESK. CDR3: CASSQRTGRGTGELFF. CDR3 bases: TGTGCCAGCAGCCAAAGGACAGGGAGAGGGACCGGGGAGCTGTTTTTT.

This rearrangement joins TRBV28 to TRBJ2-3; TRBD2 aligns across 14 bases. V gave up 5 bases and J gave up 3 bases; unmatched junction bases: 4. Germline V CDR1 and CDR2: MDHEN, SYDVKM. This CDR3 spans 16 amino acids. CDR3 DNA: TGTGCCAGCAGTGGGACTAGCGGGAGTAGGACAGATACGCAGTATTTT. This translates into CASSGTSGSRTDTQYF.

The CDR3 sequence: CASSRRLAGLGETQYF. CDR3 nucleotides: TGTGCCAGCAGCCGGAGACTAGCGGGATTAGGAGAGACCCAGTACTTC. V usage is TRBV5-6 and J usage is TRBJ2-5, with 11 nucleotides matching TRBD2. The trim removed 4 bases at V and 4 bases at J, leaving 9 bases unmatched. Per the germline V gene, CDR1 is SGHDT and CDR2 is YYEEEE. This CDR3 is 16 amino acids long.

The gene calls are TRBV18 and TRBJ2-7, with TRBD1 matching over 12 bases. V shed 3 bases, J shed 4 bases, and the junction held 7 bases outside the gene matches. This CDR3 spans 16 amino acids. Germline-derived CDR1 and CDR2 are KGHSH and LQKENI. DNA for the CDR3: TGTGCCAGCTCACCCCTTCCGGGACAGGGGGCATACGAGCAGTACTTC. It specifies CASSPLPGQGAYEQYF.